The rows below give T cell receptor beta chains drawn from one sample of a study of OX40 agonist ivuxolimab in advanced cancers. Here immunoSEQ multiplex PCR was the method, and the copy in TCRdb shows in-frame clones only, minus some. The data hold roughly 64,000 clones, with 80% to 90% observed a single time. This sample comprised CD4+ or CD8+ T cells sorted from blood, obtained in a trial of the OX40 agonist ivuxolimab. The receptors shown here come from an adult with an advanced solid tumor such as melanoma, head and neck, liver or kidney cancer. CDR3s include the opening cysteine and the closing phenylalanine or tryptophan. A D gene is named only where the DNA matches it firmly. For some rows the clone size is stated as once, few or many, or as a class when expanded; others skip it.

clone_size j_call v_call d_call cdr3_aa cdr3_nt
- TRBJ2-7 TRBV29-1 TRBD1 CSVEVGQGWHEQYF TGCAGCGTTGAAGTGGGACAGGGGTGGCACGAGCAGTACTTC
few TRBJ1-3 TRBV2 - CASRTTGTGNTIYF TGTGCCAGCAGAACTACAGGGACCGGAAACACCATATATTTT
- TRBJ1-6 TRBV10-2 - CASSVLASPKSEDGNYNSPLHF TGCGCCAGCAGTGTCCTCGCGTCCCCAAAATCCGAGGACGGGAACTATAATTCACCCCTCCACTTT
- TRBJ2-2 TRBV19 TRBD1 CASSTQGFANTGELFF TGTGCCAGTAGTACACAGGGGTTCGCGAACACCGGGGAGCTGTTTTTT
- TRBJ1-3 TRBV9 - CASSVTATLGDTIYF TGTGCCAGCAGCGTAACGGCAACCCTAGGTGACACCATATATTTT
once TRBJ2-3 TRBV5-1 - CASRPGRGRLPDTQYF TGCGCCAGCAGACCGGGGCGGGGAAGACTACCAGATACGCAGTATTTT
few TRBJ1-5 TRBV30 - CAWSAGFGNQPQHF TGTGCCTGGAGTGCAGGGTTTGGCAATCAGCCCCAGCATTTT
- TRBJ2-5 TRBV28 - CASSLFDLSGPVSETQYF TGTGCCAGCAGTTTATTCGACCTTAGCGGCCCGGTATCAGAGACCCAGTACTTC
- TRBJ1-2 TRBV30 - CAWSVAGAGGYTF TGTGCCTGGAGTGTGGCAGGGGCTGGTGGCTACACCTTC
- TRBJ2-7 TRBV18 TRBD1 CASSLKRQGTYEQYF TGTGCCAGCTCACTTAAGAGACAGGGGACCTACGAGCAGTACTTC
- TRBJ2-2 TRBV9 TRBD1 CASSETGGVFTGELFF TGTGCCAGCAGCGAGACAGGGGGCGTATTCACCGGGGAGCTGTTTTTT
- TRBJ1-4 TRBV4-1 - CASRPRVVGEKLFF TGCGCCAGCAGGCCCAGGGTGGTAGGTGAAAAACTGTTTTTT
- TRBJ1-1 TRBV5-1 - CASSLVLSVNTEAFF TGCGCCAGCAGCTTGGTGCTGTCCGTGAACACTGAAGCTTTCTTT
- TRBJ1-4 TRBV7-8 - CASSPRAGRKLFF TGTGCCAGCAGCCCCCGGGCAGGGAGGAAACTGTTTTTT
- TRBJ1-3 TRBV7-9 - CASSSGGGSGNTIYF TGTGCCAGCAGCTCCGGGGGGGGGAGCGGAAACACCATATATTTT
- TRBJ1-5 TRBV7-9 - CASSLAGASNQPQHF TGTGCCAGCAGCTTGGCCGGGGCTAGCAATCAGCCCCAGCATTTT
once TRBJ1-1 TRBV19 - CASRNRENTEAFF TGTGCCAGTAGAAACAGGGAGAACACTGAAGCTTTCTTT
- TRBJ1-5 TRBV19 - CASSTTGNPEQPQHF TGTGCCAGTAGTACCACAGGAAATCCTGAGCAGCCCCAGCATTTT
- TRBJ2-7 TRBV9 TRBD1 CASSASGGNPIYEQYF TGTGCCAGCAGCGCCTCAGGGGGCAATCCTATCTACGAGCAGTACTTC
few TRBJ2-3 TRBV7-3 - CASSLGGSRTDTQYF TGTGCCAGCAGCTTAGGTGGAAGTCGCACAGATACGCAGTATTTT
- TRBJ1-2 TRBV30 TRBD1 CAWSPKRDSGNYGYTF TGTGCCTGGAGTCCTAAACGGGACAGCGGTAACTATGGCTACACCTTC
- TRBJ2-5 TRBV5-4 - CASSATGIQETQYF TGTGCCAGCAGCGCAACAGGTATCCAAGAGACCCAGTACTTC
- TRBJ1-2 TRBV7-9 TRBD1 CASSLFLGRGLRYGYTF TGTGCCAGCAGCTTATTCCTCGGGAGGGGGCTCCGGTATGGCTACACCTTC
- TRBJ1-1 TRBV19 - CATKGGENTEAFF TGTGCCACAAAGGGGGGGGAGAACACTGAAGCTTTCTTT
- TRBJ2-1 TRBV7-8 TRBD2 CASSSSGDGYNEQFF TGTGCCAGCAGCTCCAGCGGGGACGGCTACAATGAGCAGTTCTTC
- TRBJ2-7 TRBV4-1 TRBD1 CASSQEGTGGSYEQYF TGCGCCAGCAGCCAAGAAGGGACAGGGGGCTCCTACGAGCAGTACTTC
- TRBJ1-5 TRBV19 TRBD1 CASSIDRGRQPQHF TGTGCCAGTAGTATTGACAGGGGGAGACAGCCCCAGCATTTT
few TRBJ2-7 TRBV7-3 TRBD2 CASTSGSSPEQYF TGTGCCAGCACTAGCGGGAGTTCACCCGAGCAGTACTTC
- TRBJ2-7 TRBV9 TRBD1 CASSVAGQGYEQYF TGTGCCAGCAGCGTAGCGGGACAGGGCTACGAGCAGTACTTC
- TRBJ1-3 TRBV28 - CASSLPFGAGSGNTIYF -
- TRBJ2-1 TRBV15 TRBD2 CATSWEGLAENEQFF TGTGCCACCAGCTGGGAGGGCTTAGCGGAGAATGAGCAGTTCTTC
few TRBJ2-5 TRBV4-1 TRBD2 CASRRGVGETQYF TGCGCCAGCAGGCGGGGGGTCGGAGAGACCCAGTACTTC
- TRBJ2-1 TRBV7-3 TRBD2 CASSPQSGGAYNEQFF TGTGCCAGCAGCCCACAGAGCGGGGGGGCCTACAATGAGCAGTTCTTC
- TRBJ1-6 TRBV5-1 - CASSLGGGDSPLHF TGCGCCAGCAGCTTGGGGGGTGGCGATTCACCCCTCCACTTT
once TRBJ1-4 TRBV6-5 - CASSNRDANEKLFF TGTGCCAGCAGCAACCGGGACGCGAATGAAAAACTGTTTTTT
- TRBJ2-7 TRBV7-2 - CASSFRALTDYEQGGEQYF TGTGCCAGCAGCTTCCGAGCCTTGACGGACTACGAGCAGGGGGGTGAGCAGTACTTC
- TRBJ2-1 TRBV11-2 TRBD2 CASNLGSGSPTYNEQFF TGTGCCAGCAACTTGGGTAGCGGGAGTCCGACCTACAATGAGCAGTTCTTC
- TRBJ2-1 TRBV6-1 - CASKGFMGGRDEQFF TGTGCCAGCAAAGGCTTTATGGGGGGGCGCGATGAGCAGTTCTTC
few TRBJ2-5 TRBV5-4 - CASSSQQETQYF TGTGCCAGCAGCTCACAACAAGAGACCCAGTACTTC
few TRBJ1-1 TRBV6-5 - CASSRTFTNTEAFF TGTGCCAGCAGTAGGACTTTTACGAACACTGAAGCTTTCTTT
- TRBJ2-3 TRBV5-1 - CASSPSVADTQYF TGCGCCAGCAGCCCCAGCGTGGCAGATACGCAGTATTTT
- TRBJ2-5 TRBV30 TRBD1 CAWSLGTGRTQYF TGTGCCTGGAGTCTTGGGACAGGTAGAACCCAGTACTTC
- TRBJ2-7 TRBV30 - CAWSVGGSPGSYEQYF TGTGCCTGGAGTGTTGGGGGGAGTCCCGGCTCCTACGAGCAGTACTTC
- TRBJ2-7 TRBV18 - CASSPQGGSYEQYF TGTGCCAGCTCACCCCAGGGCGGGTCCTACGAGCAGTACTTC